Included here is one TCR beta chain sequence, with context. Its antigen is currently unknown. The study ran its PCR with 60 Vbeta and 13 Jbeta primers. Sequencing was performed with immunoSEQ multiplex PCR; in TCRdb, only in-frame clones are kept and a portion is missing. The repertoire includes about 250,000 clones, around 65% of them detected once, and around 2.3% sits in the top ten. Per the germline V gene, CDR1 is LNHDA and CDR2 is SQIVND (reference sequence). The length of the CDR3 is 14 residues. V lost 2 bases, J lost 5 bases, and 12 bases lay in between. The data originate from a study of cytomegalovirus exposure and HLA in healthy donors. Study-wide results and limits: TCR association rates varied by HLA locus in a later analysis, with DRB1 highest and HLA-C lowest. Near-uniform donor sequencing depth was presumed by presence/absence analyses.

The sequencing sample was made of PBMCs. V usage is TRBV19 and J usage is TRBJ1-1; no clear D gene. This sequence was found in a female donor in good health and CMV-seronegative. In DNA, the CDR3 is TGTGCCAGTAGTATACCGGCGGAGAGTACTGAAGCTTTCTTT. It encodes CASSIPAESTEAFF.